These 7 T cell receptor beta chains originate from one sample sequenced in a study of T cell repertoires in cytomegalovirus infection. MiXCR was run by TCRdb on the reads, yielding one entry per CDR3 protein. The data hold around 170,000 distinct CDR3 sequences, with around 14% observed a single time. The sequenced sample consisted of PBMCs. These receptors were obtained from a human donor in good health (CMV status not recorded). Some clones in this sample may be carry-over from other donors' samples.

This clonotype was recorded at least ten times. The rearrangement joins TRBV28 to TRBJ1-1; 10 nucleotides align to TRBD1. The germline V gene has CDR1 MDHEN and CDR2 SYDVKM. The trim removed 3 bases at V and 1 base at J, leaving 8 bases unmatched. The CDR3 is 17 residues long. The CDR3 nucleotides read TGTGCCAGCAGTTTGGTAGGGACAGGGGCACGGAACACTGAAGCTTTCTTT. Translating gives CASSLVGTGARNTEAFF.

CDR3 in DNA: TGTGCCACCAGTGATTCCGGACAGCTCAACGGGCCCCAGCATTTT. Its protein product is CATSDSGQLNGPQHF. V gene TRBV24-1 combines with J gene TRBJ1-5; D possibly corresponds to TRBD1 (6 bases). V shed 2 bases and J shed 9 bases, with 16 bases lying between them. The length of the CDR3 is 15 residues. CDR1 KGHDR and CDR2 SFDVKD come from the germline V gene.

This clonotype was observed many times. V and J are TRBV7-2 and TRBJ1-2; D might be TRBD1 (5 bases). The CDR3 consists of 13 residues. V was trimmed by 10 bases and J by 6 bases, leaving 18 bases between them. CDR1 SGHTA and CDR2 FQGNSA come from the germline V gene. Here the CDR3 reads CATSGTPADGYTF. The CDR3 region has the DNA TGTGCCACGTCAGGGACGCCGGCCGATGGCTACACCTTC.

This CDR3 reads CASSRDGERNTEAFF. As DNA, the CDR3 is TGCGCCAGCAGCCGGGACGGGGAGAGGAACACTGAAGCTTTCTTT. This chain joins TRBV5-1 and TRBJ1-1, with D tentatively TRBD1 (5 bases). V lost 4 bases and J 1 base, leaving 14 bases between the germline ends. Germline V CDR1 and CDR2: SGHRS, YFSETQ. The CDR3 runs to 15 residues.

The J gene is TRBJ1-3, the V gene TRBV7-9; possible D gene TRBD1, 6 bases. There are 15 residues in the CDR3. Per the germline V gene, CDR1 is SEHNR and CDR2 is FQNEAQ (reference sequence). The V gene lost 1 base and the J gene lost 3 bases, with 10 bases spanning the gap. The CDR3 region is CASSLVTGYGNTIYF. The DNA for the CDR3 is TGTGCCAGCAGCTTAGTAACAGGGTATGGAAACACCATATATTTT.

The chain couples TRBV20-1 to TRBJ2-7, with TRBD2 matching 7 bases. The ends lost 3 bases at V and 1 base at J; junction bases unmatched: 9. The CDR3 has 15 amino acids. CDR1 and CDR2 from the germline V gene are DFQATT and SNEGSKA (reference sequence). CDR3 bases: TGCAGTGCTAGGGCCCTAGCGGAATTGTCCTACGAGCAGTACTTC. This gives the protein CSARALAELSYEQYF.

This clonotype was counted at least ten times. V is TRBV7-3 and J is TRBJ2-2, with unresolved D. Per germline, CDR1 SGHTA and CDR2 FQGTGA. Trimming pared 4 bases from V and 1 base from J, leaving 7 bases between. CDR3 length equals 14 residues. CDR3 sequence reads: CASSSQRNTGELFF. CDR3 bases: TGTGCCAGCAGCTCACAGAGGAACACCGGGGAGCTGTTTTTT. Full variable domain (rest looked up from reference TRBV7-3 and TRBJ2-2): GAGVSQTPSNKVTEKGKYVELRCDPISGHTALYWYRQSLGQGPEFLIYFQGTGAADDSGLPNDRFFAVRPEGSVSTLKIQRTERGDSAVYLCASSSQRNTGELFFGEGSRLTVL.